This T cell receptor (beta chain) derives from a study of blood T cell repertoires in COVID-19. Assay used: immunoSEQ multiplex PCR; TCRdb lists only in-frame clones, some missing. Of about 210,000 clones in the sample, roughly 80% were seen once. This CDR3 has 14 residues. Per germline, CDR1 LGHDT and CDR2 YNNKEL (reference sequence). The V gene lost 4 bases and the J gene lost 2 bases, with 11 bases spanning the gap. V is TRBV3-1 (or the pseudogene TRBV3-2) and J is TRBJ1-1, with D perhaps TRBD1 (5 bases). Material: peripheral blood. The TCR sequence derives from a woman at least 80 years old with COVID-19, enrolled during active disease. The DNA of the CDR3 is TGTGCCAGCAGCCGCGCAGGGCCAAACACTGAAGCTTTCTTT. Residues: CASSRAGPNTEAFF.